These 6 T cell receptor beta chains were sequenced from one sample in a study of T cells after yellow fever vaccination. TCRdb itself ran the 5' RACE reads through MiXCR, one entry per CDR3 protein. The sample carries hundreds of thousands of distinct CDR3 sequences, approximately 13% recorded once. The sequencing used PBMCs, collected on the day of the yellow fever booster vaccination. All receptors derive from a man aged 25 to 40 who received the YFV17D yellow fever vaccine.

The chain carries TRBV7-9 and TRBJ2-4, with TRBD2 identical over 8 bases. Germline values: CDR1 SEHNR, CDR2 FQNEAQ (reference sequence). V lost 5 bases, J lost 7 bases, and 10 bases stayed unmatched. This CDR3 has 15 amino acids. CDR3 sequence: CASSPRGGAENIQYF. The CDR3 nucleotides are TGTGCCAGCAGCCCTCGGGGGGGCGCGGAGAACATTCAGTACTTC. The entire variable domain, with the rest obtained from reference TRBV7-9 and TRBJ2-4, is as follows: DTGVSQNPRHKITKRGQNVTFRCDPISEHNRLYWYRQTLGQGPEFLTYFQNEAQLEKSRLLSDRFSAERPKGSFSTLEIQRTEQGDSAMYLCASSPRGGAENIQYFGAGTRLSVL.

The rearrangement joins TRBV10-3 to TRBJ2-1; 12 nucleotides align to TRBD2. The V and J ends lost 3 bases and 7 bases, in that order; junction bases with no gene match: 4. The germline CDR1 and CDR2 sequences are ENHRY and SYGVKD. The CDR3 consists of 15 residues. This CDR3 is CAISDLAGGPNEQFF. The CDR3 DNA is TGTGCCATCAGTGATCTAGCGGGAGGGCCAAATGAGCAGTTCTTC.

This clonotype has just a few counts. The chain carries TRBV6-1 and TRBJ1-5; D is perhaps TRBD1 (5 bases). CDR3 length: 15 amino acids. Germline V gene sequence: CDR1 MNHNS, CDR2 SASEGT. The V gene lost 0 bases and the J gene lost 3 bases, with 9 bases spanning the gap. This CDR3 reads CASSEAWGNNQPQHF. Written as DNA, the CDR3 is TGTGCCAGCAGTGAAGCGTGGGGGAACAATCAGCCCCAGCATTTT.

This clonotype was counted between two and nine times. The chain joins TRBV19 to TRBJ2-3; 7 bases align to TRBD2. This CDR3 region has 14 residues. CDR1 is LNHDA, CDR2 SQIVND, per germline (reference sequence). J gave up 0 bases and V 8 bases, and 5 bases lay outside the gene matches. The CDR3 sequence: CASALAASTDTQYF. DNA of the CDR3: TGTGCCAGTGCCCTAGCGGCTAGCACAGATACGCAGTATTTT.

The CDR3 loop is CSALRTVTSSGANVLTF. DNA for the CDR3: TGCAGTGCCCTGCGGACAGTGACAAGCTCTGGGGCCAACGTCCTGACTTTC. The chain links TRBV20-1 to TRBJ2-6; D is possibly TRBD1 (6 bases). The CDR3 spans 17 residues. The V end was cut by 6 bases, the J end by 0 bases, with 18 bases between. Per germline, CDR1 DFQATT and CDR2 SNEGSKA (reference sequence).

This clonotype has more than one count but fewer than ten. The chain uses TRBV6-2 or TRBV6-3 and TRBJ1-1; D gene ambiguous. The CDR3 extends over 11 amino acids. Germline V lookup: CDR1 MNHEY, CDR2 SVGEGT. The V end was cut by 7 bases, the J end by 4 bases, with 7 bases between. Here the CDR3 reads CASTRLTEAFF. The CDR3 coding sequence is TGTGCCAGCACCCGGCTCACTGAAGCTTTCTTT.